Described below is a single T cell receptor (beta chain) sequence and its context. Its specificity is unknown. TCRdb's table, derived via immunoSEQ multiplex PCR, lists solely in-frame clones and lacks some. The sample records roughly 70,000 clones, around 80% being singletons. This sample is part of a study of OX40 agonist ivuxolimab in advanced cancers. General study findings and limits: Among patients with partial responses at 0.1-3.0 mg/kg, clonal expansion was among the lowest.

V lost 4 bases, J lost 8 bases, and 21 bases lay in between. This CDR3 is 15 amino acids long. Germline assignment: CDR1 SGDLS and CDR2 YYNGEE. This sequence joins TRBV9 and TRBJ1-2; a possible D gene is TRBD1 (5 bases). The sequencing here drew on CD4+ or CD8+ T cells sorted from blood, taken in a trial of the OX40 agonist ivuxolimab. The receptor's source is an adult with an advanced solid tumor such as melanoma, head and neck, liver or kidney cancer. As DNA, the CDR3 is TGTGCCAGCAGCCCCCCCGGGTCAGGGAGGTGGGGCTACACCTTC. Translating gives CASSPPGSGRWGYTF.